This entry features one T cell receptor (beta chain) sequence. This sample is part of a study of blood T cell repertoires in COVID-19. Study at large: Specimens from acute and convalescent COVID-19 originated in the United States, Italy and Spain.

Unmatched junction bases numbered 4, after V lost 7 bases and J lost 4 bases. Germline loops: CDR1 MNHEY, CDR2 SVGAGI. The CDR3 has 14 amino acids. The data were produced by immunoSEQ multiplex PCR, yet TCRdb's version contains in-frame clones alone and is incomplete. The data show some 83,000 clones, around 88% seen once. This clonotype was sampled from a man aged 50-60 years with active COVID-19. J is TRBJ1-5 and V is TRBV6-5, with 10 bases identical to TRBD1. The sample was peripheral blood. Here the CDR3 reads CASNPGQGNQPQHF. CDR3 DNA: TGTGCCAGCAACCCGGGACAGGGGAATCAGCCCCAGCATTTT.